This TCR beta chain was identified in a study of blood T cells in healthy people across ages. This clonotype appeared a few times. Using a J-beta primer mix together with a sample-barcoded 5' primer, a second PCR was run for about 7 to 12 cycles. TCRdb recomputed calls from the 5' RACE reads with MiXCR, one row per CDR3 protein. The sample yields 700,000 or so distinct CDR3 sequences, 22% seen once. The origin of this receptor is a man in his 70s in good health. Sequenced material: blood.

This CDR3 reads CASSLGARLPHF. The CDR3 bases are TGTGCCAGCAGTTTGGGGGCGCGCTTACCGCATTTT. This rearrangement joins TRBV28 to TRBJ1-5, with D tentatively TRBD1 (6 bases). CDR3 size: 12 residues. Germline V gene sequence: CDR1 MDHEN, CDR2 SYDVKM. Trimming cost V 3 bases and J 15 bases, with 15 bases left between them.